This entry is about one T cell receptor beta chain. The antigen is unknown. The same CDR3 arises from other DNA sequences in this sample as well. These data come from a study of T cell responses to AZD1222 COVID-19 vaccine. V was trimmed by 8 bases and J by 7 bases, leaving 9 bases between them. This CDR3 comprises 12 residues. Germline-derived CDR1 and CDR2 are MNHEY and SVGAGI. This table comes from immunoSEQ multiplex PCR, and its TCRdb copy is limited to in-frame clones, with some not included. Of 150,000 to 180,000 clones in the sample, about 88% were seen once. Whole-study results and caveats: The donor group comprised mostly white British people and more females; the analysis possibly underestimated clonal diversity.

The sample in question was peripheral blood, obtained on day 0 of AZD1222 vaccination. This clonotype was obtained from an adult in good health. The V call is TRBV6-5, the J call TRBJ1-6, with D possibly matching TRBD1 (6 bases). The CDR3 is CASRTVNSPLHF. DNA of the CDR3: TGTGCCAGCCGGACAGTGAATTCACCCCTCCACTTT.